One sample yielded the 15 T cell receptor beta chains listed below, sequenced in a study of T cell responses to AZD1222 COVID-19 vaccine. Some clones are missing from TCRdb's copy, which holds only in-frame ones; the method was immunoSEQ multiplex PCR. This sample has about 120,000 clones, with 80% to 90% found just once. The sequencing here drew on peripheral blood, taken on day 0 of AZD1222 vaccination. These receptors came from an adult in good health.

The chain has TRBV20-1 and TRBJ1-5; the D is unclear. The CDR3 has 16 amino acids. Germline V gene sequence: CDR1 DFQATT, CDR2 SNEGSKA (reference sequence). The V gene lost 3 bases and the J gene lost 0 bases, with 15 bases spanning the gap. In DNA form, the CDR3 reads TGCAGTGCTAGTGCCTCTGCACGTTATAGCAATCAGCCCCAGCATTTT. Amino acid sequence: CSASASARYSNQPQHF.

This chain links TRBV7-8 with TRBJ2-5; D is unclear. CDR1 SGHVS and CDR2 FQNEAQ come from the germline V gene. The CDR3 is 14 amino acids. Trimming removed 2 bases from V and 5 bases from J, with 12 bases in between. The CDR3 loop is CASSLWVTDETQYF. The CDR3 bases are TGTGCCAGCAGCTTATGGGTGACGGATGAGACCCAGTACTTC.

A single count supports this clone. The chain recombines TRBV6-5 with TRBJ2-7; D is unclear. CDR1 is MNHEY and CDR2 is SVGAGI in the germline V gene. The CDR3 runs to 12 residues. Between the trimmed V and J ends, which lost 6 bases and 2 bases, there was a span of 8 bases. As DNA, the CDR3 is TGTGCCAGCAGAACCGAGCCCTACGAGCAGTACTTC. This sequence encodes CASRTEPYEQYF.

The genes are TRBV6-4 and TRBJ2-1; TRBD1 or TRBD2 may be the D gene (6 bases each). CDR1 and CDR2 (germline): MRHNA, SNTAGT. This CDR3 contains 13 residues. The germline V and J ends were trimmed by 8 bases and 6 bases, with 14 bases remaining between them. The CDR3 sequence: CASGRGPGNEQFF. DNA for the CDR3: TGTGCCAGCGGCCGGGGGCCAGGCAATGAGCAGTTCTTC.

The chain recombines TRBV18 with TRBJ1-3, with D tentatively TRBD1 (5 bases). The CDR3 has 14 residues. Germline lookup yields CDR1 KGHSH and CDR2 LQKENI. Trimming removed 2 bases from V and 7 bases from J, with 12 bases in between. For the CDR3, the DNA is TGTGCCAGCTCACCAGGGGATCAGGGCAACACCATATATTTT. As protein: CASSPGDQGNTIYF.

The chain recombines TRBV11-2 with TRBJ1-1; D remains ambiguous. Germline CDR1 and CDR2: SGHAT and FQNNGV. The V gene lost 6 bases and the J gene lost 0 bases, with 14 bases spanning the gap. This CDR3 has 15 residues. CDR3 protein: CASRPSKAMNTEAFF. The CDR3 DNA sequence: TGTGCCAGCAGACCTTCCAAGGCAATGAACACTGAAGCTTTCTTT.

This chain joins TRBV10-3 and TRBJ2-1; D uncertain. V gave up 8 bases and J gave up 5 bases, with 7 bases separating them. The CDR3 covers 11 residues. Germline CDR1 ENHRY, CDR2 SYGVKD. The CDR3 reads CAIEKDNEQFF. The DNA for the CDR3 is TGTGCCATCGAGAAGGACAATGAGCAGTTCTTC.

This clone has only one observation. The V call is TRBV7-2, the J call TRBJ1-1, with unresolved D. The CDR3 spans 14 residues. Germline CDR1 reads SGHTA; CDR2 reads FQGNSA. V dropped 1 base and J dropped 1 base, with 7 bases sitting between them. The CDR3 loop is CASSLGSSNTEAFF. The CDR3 DNA reads TGTGCCAGCAGCTTAGGAAGCTCGAACACTGAAGCTTTCTTT.

CDR3 in amino acids: CASSLKGEAEAFF. The CDR3 nucleotides read TGTGCCAGCAGCTTAAAGGGTGAAGCTGAAGCTTTCTTT. The chain uses TRBV7-9 and TRBJ1-1; D gene uncertain. CDR1 and CDR2 from the germline V gene are SEHNR and FQNEAQ (reference sequence). CDR3 length: 13 residues. Trimming removed 2 bases at V and 6 bases at J, with 10 bases between.

The chain combines TRBV2 with TRBJ1-4; 7 nucleotides align to TRBD1. V shed 1 base and J 3 bases; nucleotides not matched to a gene: 2. The CDR3 extends over 15 amino acids. Germline CDR1 and CDR2: SNHLY and FYNNEI. CDR3 sequence (DNA): TGTGCCAGCAGTGAAGGAGGGACAGCTAATGAAAAACTGTTTTTT. It specifies CASSEGGTANEKLFF.

The chain couples TRBV7-2 to TRBJ2-4; a weak D match, TRBD1 (5 bases). Deletions cut 8 bases from V and 0 bases from J, with 14 bases between. CDR3 size: 15 residues. CDR1 is SGHTA, CDR2 FQGNSA, per germline. CDR3 sequence reads: CASGPWTLAKNIQYF. Here the CDR3 DNA reads TGTGCCAGCGGGCCCTGGACATTAGCCAAAAACATTCAGTACTTC.

The V and J genes are TRBV7-2 and TRBJ1-5; D unresolved. The CDR3 is made up of 15 amino acids. The V and J ends lost 4 bases and 4 bases respectively, with 14 bases between them. CDR1 and CDR2 from the germline V gene are SGHTA and FQGNSA. DNA for the CDR3: TGTGCCAGCAGCTCCTCCCTAGGCCCTAATCAGCCCCAGCATTTT. Protein sequence: CASSSSLGPNQPQHF.

The chain carries TRBV6-2 or TRBV6-3 and TRBJ1-1; TRBD1 aligns across 9 bases. Trimming removed 3 bases from V and 4 bases from J; junction bases left unmatched: 6. Germline CDR1 and CDR2: MNHEY and SVGEGT. CDR3 size: 15 residues. CDR3 bases: TGTGCCAGCAGTTATGGTGACAGGGGGGCCACTGAAGCTTTCTTT. Translating gives CASSYGDRGATEAFF.

The chain is built from TRBV3-1 (or the pseudogene TRBV3-2) and TRBJ1-2, with 7 bases identical to TRBD1. J was trimmed by 8 bases and V by 4 bases; bases with no gene match: 16. The CDR3 has 16 amino acids. Germline loops: CDR1 LGHDT, CDR2 YNNKEL (reference sequence). Here the CDR3 DNA reads TGTGCCAGCAGCCCTCCACTTCCCAACAGGGGACAAGGCTACACCTTC. Its translation is CASSPPLPNRGQGYTF.

V is TRBV18 and J is TRBJ1-5; D is uncertain. The CDR3 has 13 residues. The V gene's germline CDR1 is KGHSH and CDR2 LQKENI. Trimming removed 4 bases at V and 3 bases at J, with 7 bases between. For the CDR3, the DNA is TGTGCCAGCTCACTGGAGCCCAATCAGCCCCAGCATTTT. This gives the protein CASSLEPNQPQHF.